The 30 T cell receptor beta chains below come from one sample, sequenced in a study of HIV-infected patients and healthy controls. All unsorted peripheral T cells were captured because whole blood was used without fractionation. Reverse transcription used roughly 480 ng RNA and constant-region primers for alpha and beta. Separate chain-specific third strand synthesis with multiplexing indices produced the alpha and beta libraries. TCRdb re-analysed the 5' RACE reads in MiXCR, keeping a single row per CDR3 protein. The profile covers around 7,400 distinct CDR3 sequences, with less than 9.5% appearing a single time and around 15% taken by the ten largest. The material was blood, obtained before antiretroviral therapy. Every receptor here comes from an adult with HIV infection.

This clonotype came up many times. The chain uses TRBV20-1 and TRBJ2-7, with D perhaps matching TRBD1 or TRBD2 (5 bases each). Germline V gene data show CDR1 as DFQATT and CDR2 as SNEGSKA (reference sequence). This CDR3 is 14 amino acids long. Trimming left V 3 bases short and J 7 bases short, with 19 bases between. CDR3 sequence (DNA): TGCAGTGCTAGGGCGGAGGACACGCGCCTGGAGCAGTACTTC. It codes for CSARAEDTRLEQYF.

This clonotype was observed many times. The chain is built from TRBV6-1 and TRBJ2-7; D gene unclear. The CDR3 contains 13 residues. Trimming took 6 bases from V and 2 from J, leaving 11 bases between them. Looked up from germline, CDR1 is MNHNS and CDR2 is SASEGT. CDR3 sequence (DNA): TGTGCCAGCAGCCCTACTTGGACCTACGAGCAGTACTTC. It encodes CASSPTWTYEQYF.

Many counts were recorded for this clonotype. The rearrangement joins TRBV20-1 to TRBJ2-7, with D maybe TRBD2 (5 bases). CDR3 length: 14 residues. V was cut by 0 bases and J by 9 bases, with 18 bases left in between. The germline V gene has CDR1 DFQATT and CDR2 SNEGSKA (reference sequence). The CDR3 spells CSARDRIAPRRQYF. CDR3 bases: TGCAGTGCTAGAGATAGGATAGCGCCACGGCGGCAGTACTTC.

The genes are TRBV7-3 and TRBJ2-2; tentatively, D is TRBD2 (5 bases). The CDR3 consists of 16 residues. The V gene's germline CDR1 is SGHTA and CDR2 FQGTGA. The V and J ends lost 5 bases and 4 bases respectively, with 17 bases between them. The CDR3 region has the DNA TGTGCCAGCAGCCCCCTCGGTAGCGATCTCACCGGGGAGCTGTTTTTT. Encoded protein: CASSPLGSDLTGELFF.

This clonotype was seen ten or more times. The V and J genes are TRBV4-1 and TRBJ1-3; D call uncertain. The V end was cut by 4 bases, the J end by 4 bases, with 20 bases between. CDR1 MGHRA and CDR2 YSYEKL come from the germline V gene. The CDR3 length is 17 residues. The CDR3, as DNA: TGCGCCAGCAGCCTAAAGTCAGCGGCCTTAGGGGGAAACACCATATATTTT. Translated: CASSLKSAALGGNTIYF.

This clonotype was recorded a few times. V usage is TRBV29-1 and J usage is TRBJ2-1; D unresolved. CDR1 and CDR2 (germline): SQVTM, ANQGSEA. Between the trimmed V and J ends, which lost 0 bases and 2 bases, there was a span of 11 bases. The CDR3 totals 15 residues. For the CDR3, the DNA is TGCAGCGTTGAAGATGGCTGGAGTGCCTACAATGAGCAGTTCTTC. This gives the protein CSVEDGWSAYNEQFF.

This clonotype was seen ten or more times. The J gene is TRBJ1-2, the V gene TRBV6-6, with D tentatively TRBD1 (6 bases). Germline CDR1 MNHNY, CDR2 SVGAGI (reference sequence). The V gene lost 2 bases and the J gene lost 6 bases, with 22 bases spanning the gap. The length of the CDR3 is 17 residues. The CDR3 sequence is CASSYIPVLGAVNGYTF. The CDR3 DNA reads as TGTGCCAGCAGTTACATTCCGGTACTGGGGGCTGTCAATGGCTACACCTTC.

In this sample, this clonotype is medium-sized. The rearrangement joins TRBV14 to TRBJ2-3; D is uncertain. Trimming cost V 4 bases and J 4 bases, with 15 bases left between them. The length of the CDR3 is 15 residues. In germline, CDR1 is SGHDN, CDR2 FVKESK. The CDR3 sequence: CASSPIIGRADTQYF. CDR3 coding DNA: TGTGCCAGCAGCCCAATAATCGGAAGGGCAGATACGCAGTATTTT.

This clonotype was seen ten or more times. This sequence joins TRBV12-3 or TRBV12-4 and TRBJ2-5; 16 nucleotides align to TRBD2. The CDR3 has 18 amino acids. Trimming took 7 bases from V and 4 from J; bases not matched to a gene: 12. As DNA, the CDR3 is TGTGCCAGCACCCCCTTGGGACTAGCGGGAGGGCCAGGAGAGACCCAGTACTTC. It codes for CASTPLGLAGGPGETQYF.

This chain connects TRBV7-9 to TRBJ1-1, with D perhaps TRBD1 (5 bases). The ends were cut back, 1 base at V and 1 base at J, with 13 bases in the middle. CDR3 length: 16 amino acids. CDR1 is SEHNR and CDR2 is FQNEAQ in the germline V gene (reference sequence). CDR3 nucleotide sequence: TGTGCCAGCAGCTTAGATAGTTGGACACAGAACACTGAAGCTTTCTTT. It codes for CASSLDSWTQNTEAFF. The variable domain in full, completed from reference TRBV7-9 and TRBJ1-1, reads DTGVSQNPRHKITKRGQNVTFRCDPISEHNRLYWYRQTLGQGPEFLTYFQNEAQLEKSRLLSDRFSAERPKGSFSTLEIQRTEQGDSAMYLCASSLDSWTQNTEAFFGQGTRLTVV.

This clonotype was seen many times. The J gene is TRBJ2-1, the V gene TRBV2; TRBD2 matches 10 bases. Germline CDR1 reads SNHLY; CDR2 reads FYNNEI. J was trimmed by 9 bases and V by 5 bases; bases with no gene match: 4. The CDR3 totals 13 residues. The CDR3 reads CASSRTSGGEQFF. CDR3 in DNA: TGTGCCAGCAGTCGGACTAGCGGAGGTGAGCAGTTCTTC.

The rearrangement links TRBV7-9 to TRBJ2-5; D perhaps matches TRBD1 (6 bases). This CDR3 region has 14 residues. Germline V CDR1 and CDR2: SEHNR, FQNEAQ (reference sequence). V was pared by 4 bases and J by 10 bases, with 19 bases between. The CDR3: CASSSSGQLEGQYF. Here the CDR3 DNA reads TGTGCCAGCAGCTCCTCCGGACAGTTAGAAGGCCAGTACTTC.

In its sample, this clonotype was seen many times. This chain connects TRBV28 to TRBJ2-1; D is possibly TRBD1 or TRBD2 (5 bases each). Germline CDR1 MDHEN, CDR2 SYDVKM. The CDR3 spans 14 residues. Trimming shortened V by 6 bases and J by 8 bases, and 17 bases separated the two germline ends. In nucleotides, the CDR3 is TGTGCCAGCAGCTGGACGGGACGCCGTGATGAGCAGTTCTTC. Its protein is CASSWTGRRDEQFF.

The sample holds many counts of this clonotype. This sequence joins TRBV20-1 and TRBJ1-2; D uncertain. V shed 0 bases and J shed 9 bases, with 17 bases lying between them. This CDR3 is 14 amino acids long. The germline V gene encodes CDR1 DFQATT and CDR2 SNEGSKA (reference sequence). CDR3 in amino acids: CSARESGSSIRYTF. CDR3 sequence (DNA): TGCAGTGCTAGAGAAAGTGGGAGTTCCATTCGCTACACCTTC.

The chain links TRBV10-1 to TRBJ2-5; perhaps TRBD1 as D (6 bases). The germline V gene encodes CDR1 WNHNN and CDR2 SYGVQD (reference sequence). V was cut by 3 bases and J by 9 bases, with 8 bases left in between. This CDR3 contains 11 residues. CDR3 residues: CASSDPGAQYF. The CDR3 region has the DNA TGCGCCAGCAGTGACCCAGGGGCCCAGTACTTC.

This clonotype appeared many times. V usage is TRBV7-6 and J usage is TRBJ2-1; no reliable D call. The germline V and J ends were trimmed by 0 bases and 2 bases, with 5 bases remaining between them. Per germline, CDR1 SGHVS and CDR2 FNYEAQ. The CDR3 is made up of 14 amino acids. CDR3 sequence: CASSLAPTYNEQFF. DNA of the CDR3: TGTGCCAGCAGCTTAGCGCCCACCTACAATGAGCAGTTCTTC. The full variable domain, its missing parts supplied by reference TRBV7-6 and TRBJ2-1, is GAGVSQSPRYKVTKRGQDVALRCDPISGHVSLYWYRQALGQGPEFLTYFNYEAQQDKSGLPNDRFSAERPEGSISTLTIQRTEQRDSAMYRCASSLAPTYNEQFFGPGTRLTVL.

This clonotype has at least ten counts. This chain joins TRBV19 and TRBJ2-1; no firm D call. The germline gives CDR1 LNHDA, CDR2 SQIVND (reference sequence). The CDR3 runs 9 residues. V gave up 11 bases and J gave up 5 bases, with 4 bases separating them. The CDR3 loop is CAGDNEQFF. Written as DNA, the CDR3 is TGTGCCGGAGACAATGAGCAGTTCTTC.

This clonotype appeared many times. The chain has TRBV5-1 and TRBJ2-1; TRBD2 agrees at 13 bases. The CDR3 loop spans 14 amino acids. CDR1 SGHRS and CDR2 YFSETQ come from the germline V gene. V was clipped by 3 bases and J by 9 bases; unmatched bases: 3. In DNA, the CDR3 is TGCGCCAGCAGCTCCGGGACTAGCGGGGTTGAGCAGTTCTTC. This translates into CASSSGTSGVEQFF.

Relative to its sample, this clonotype is medium-sized. V and J are TRBV9 and TRBJ2-7; perhaps D is TRBD1 or TRBD2 (5 bases each). Germline CDR1 SGDLS, CDR2 YYNGEE. V lost 4 bases and J 5 bases, leaving 16 bases between the germline ends. CDR3 length: 14 residues. This CDR3 is CASSPGPTGHEQYF. The DNA for the CDR3 is TGTGCCAGCAGCCCTGGACCGACGGGACACGAGCAGTACTTC.

By sample share, this clonotype is medium-sized. V usage is TRBV28 and J usage is TRBJ2-3; unclear D gene. V was clipped by 10 bases and J by 3 bases, with 5 bases between them. CDR3 size: 10 residues. Looked up from germline, CDR1 is MDHEN and CDR2 is SYDVKM. Here the CDR3 DNA reads TGTGCCACTTCGACAGATACGCAGTATTTT. It encodes CATSTDTQYF. Using reference TRBV28 and TRBJ2-3 for the parts outside the CDR3, the full variable domain is DVKVTQSSRYLVKRTGEKVFLECVQDMDHENMFWYRQDPGLGLRLIYFSYDVKMKEKGDIPEGYSVSREKKERFSLILESASTNQTSMYLCATSTDTQYFGPGTRLTVL.

This clonotype showed up just a few times. This sequence joins TRBV14 and TRBJ1-1, with D possibly matching TRBD1 (5 bases). The CDR3 has 14 amino acids. Germline CDR1 and CDR2: SGHDN and FVKESK. Trimming pared 4 bases from V and 0 bases from J, leaving 9 bases between. For the CDR3, the DNA is TGTGCCAGCAGCCCCAGGGAACTGAACACTGAAGCTTTCTTT. It yields the protein CASSPRELNTEAFF.

Relative to its sample, this clonotype is medium-sized. CDR3 protein: CSVEDREQGTDTQYF. In DNA, the CDR3 is TGCAGCGTTGAAGATCGGGAGCAGGGCACAGATACGCAGTATTTT. The rearrangement uses TRBV29-1 and TRBJ2-3; TRBD2 is a possible D gene (6 bases). The ends were cut back, 0 bases at V and 1 base at J, with 11 bases in the middle. CDR1 and CDR2 from the germline V gene are SQVTM and ANQGSEA. There are 15 residues in the CDR3.

Many counts were recorded for this clonotype. J is TRBJ1-6 and V is TRBV6-5, with a tentative D call TRBD1 (5 bases). The CDR3 runs to 15 residues. Trimming took 0 bases from V and 7 from J, leaving 10 bases between them. CDR1 and CDR2 from the germline V gene are MNHEY and SVGAGI. This CDR3 reads CASSYSPGRNSPLHF. CDR3 sequence (DNA): TGTGCCAGCAGTTACTCCCCAGGGAGGAATTCACCCCTCCACTTT.

This clonotype was observed many times. The chain is built from TRBV9 and TRBJ2-7, with 11 nucleotides matching TRBD2. The J segment lost 2 bases and the V segment lost 2 bases, leaving 3 bases of the junction unmatched. This CDR3 comprises 15 residues. In germline, CDR1 is SGDLS, CDR2 YYNGEE. CDR3 DNA: TGTGCCAGCAGCGTGGGACTAGCGGTCACCTACGAGCAGTACTTC. It translates to CASSVGLAVTYEQYF.

This clonotype has ten or more counts. DNA of the CDR3: TGCAGTGCAGAGAATTGGACAGGGGCCTCCTACGAGCAGTACTTC. It specifies CSAENWTGASYEQYF. The chain has TRBV20-1 and TRBJ2-7; 9 bases align to TRBD1. The CDR3 spans 15 residues. J gave up 0 bases and V 6 bases, and 9 bases lay outside the gene matches. The V gene's germline CDR1 is DFQATT and CDR2 SNEGSKA (reference sequence).

The table lists this clonotype with many counts. This rearrangement joins TRBV3-1 to TRBJ2-3; D may match TRBD1 or TRBD2 (5 bases each). Germline assignment: CDR1 LGHDT and CDR2 YNNKEL (reference sequence). The CDR3 loop spans 17 amino acids. Between the trimmed V and J ends, which lost 6 bases and 1 base, there was a span of 20 bases. The CDR3 here is CASSKGLPVGGTDTQYF. CDR3 coding DNA: TGTGCCAGCAGTAAAGGACTCCCAGTAGGGGGCACAGATACGCAGTATTTT.

By its share, this clonotype is medium-sized. The chain couples TRBV12-3 or TRBV12-4 to TRBJ2-2; 13 bases line up with TRBD2. The CDR3 is 16 amino acids. V shed 4 bases, J shed 6 bases, and the junction held 5 bases outside the gene matches. CDR3 DNA sequence: TGTGCCAGCAGTTCCGGGACTAGCGGGACCCCCGGGGAGCTGTTTTTT. This sequence encodes CASSSGTSGTPGELFF.

At least ten counts were recorded for this clonotype. The gene calls are TRBV12-3 or TRBV12-4 and TRBJ2-7; the D gene is possibly TRBD1 (7 bases). The V gene lost 6 bases and the J gene lost 2 bases, with 14 bases spanning the gap. The CDR3 is 14 amino acids. As DNA, the CDR3 is TGTGCCAGCAGCCCGACAGGGAGGACCTACGAGCAGTACTTC. Translating gives CASSPTGRTYEQYF.

The rearrangement joins TRBV12-3 or TRBV12-4 to TRBJ2-1, with D perhaps TRBD2 (6 bases). V was trimmed by 3 bases and J by 8 bases, leaving 23 bases between them. CDR3 length: 17 residues. The CDR3 here is CASSLPSRWDSSDEQFF. DNA for the CDR3: TGTGCCAGCAGTTTGCCCTCCAGATGGGACTCCAGCGATGAGCAGTTCTTC.

This clonotype was counted many times. This sequence joins TRBV19 and TRBJ2-6; D is undetermined. Germline V gene data show CDR1 as LNHDA and CDR2 as SQIVND (reference sequence). The CDR3 is made up of 16 amino acids. V lost 4 bases and J lost 0, with 10 bases in between. The CDR3 DNA reads as TGTGCCAGTAGTAAAAGGGCTGCCTCTGGGGCCAACGTCCTGACTTTC. Protein product: CASSKRAASGANVLTF.